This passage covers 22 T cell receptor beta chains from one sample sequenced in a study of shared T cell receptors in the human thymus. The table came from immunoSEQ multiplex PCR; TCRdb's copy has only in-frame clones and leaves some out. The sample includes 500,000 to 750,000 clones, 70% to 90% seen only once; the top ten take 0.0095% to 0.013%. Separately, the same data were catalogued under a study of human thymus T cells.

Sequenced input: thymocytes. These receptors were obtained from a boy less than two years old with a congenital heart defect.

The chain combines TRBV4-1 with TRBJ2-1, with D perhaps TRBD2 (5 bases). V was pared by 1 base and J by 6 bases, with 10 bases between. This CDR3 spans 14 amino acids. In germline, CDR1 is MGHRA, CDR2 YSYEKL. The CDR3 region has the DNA TGCGCCAGCAGCCAAGGAGGGAGAGGCAATGAGCAGTTCTTC. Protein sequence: CASSQGGRGNEQFF.

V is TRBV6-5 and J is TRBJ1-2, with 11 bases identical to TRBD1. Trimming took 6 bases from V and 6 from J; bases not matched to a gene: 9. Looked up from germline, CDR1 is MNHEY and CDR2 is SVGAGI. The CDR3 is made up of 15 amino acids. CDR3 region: CASRIRDRGKDGYTF. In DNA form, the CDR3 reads TGTGCCAGCAGGATCCGGGACAGGGGGAAAGATGGCTACACCTTC.

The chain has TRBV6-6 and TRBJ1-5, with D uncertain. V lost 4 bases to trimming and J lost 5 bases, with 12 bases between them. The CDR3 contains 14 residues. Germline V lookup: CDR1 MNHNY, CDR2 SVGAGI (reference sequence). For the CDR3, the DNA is TGTGCCAGCAGTTCCGAGGAGAACTATCAGCCCCAGCATTTT. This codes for CASSSEENYQPQHF.

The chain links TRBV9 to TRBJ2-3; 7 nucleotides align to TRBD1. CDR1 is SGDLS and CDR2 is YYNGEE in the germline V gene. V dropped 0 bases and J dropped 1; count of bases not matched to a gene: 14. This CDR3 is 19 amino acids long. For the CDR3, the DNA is TGTGCCAGCAGCGTAGCTGACAGGGCGTGTCGATTATGCACAGATACGCAGTATTTT. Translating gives CASSVADRACRLCTDTQYF.

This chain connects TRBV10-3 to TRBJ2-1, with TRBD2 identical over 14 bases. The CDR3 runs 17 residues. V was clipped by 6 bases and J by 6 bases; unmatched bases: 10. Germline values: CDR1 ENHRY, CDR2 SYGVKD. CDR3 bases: TGTGCCATCAGAGGTGGGACTAGCGGGAGTCAGAGCAATGAGCAGTTCTTC. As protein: CAIRGGTSGSQSNEQFF.

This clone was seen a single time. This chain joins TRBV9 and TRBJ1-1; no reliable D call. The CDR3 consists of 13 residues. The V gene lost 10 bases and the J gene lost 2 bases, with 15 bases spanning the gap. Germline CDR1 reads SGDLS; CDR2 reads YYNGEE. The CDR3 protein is CAGFLVANTEAFF. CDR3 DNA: TGTGCCGGCTTCCTGGTGGCAAACACTGAAGCTTTCTTT.

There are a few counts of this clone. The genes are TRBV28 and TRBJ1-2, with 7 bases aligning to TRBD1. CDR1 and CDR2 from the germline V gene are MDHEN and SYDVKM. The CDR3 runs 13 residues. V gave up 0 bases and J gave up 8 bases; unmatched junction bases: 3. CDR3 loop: CASSLWTGYGYTF. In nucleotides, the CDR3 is TGTGCCAGCAGTTTATGGACAGGGTACGGCTACACCTTC.

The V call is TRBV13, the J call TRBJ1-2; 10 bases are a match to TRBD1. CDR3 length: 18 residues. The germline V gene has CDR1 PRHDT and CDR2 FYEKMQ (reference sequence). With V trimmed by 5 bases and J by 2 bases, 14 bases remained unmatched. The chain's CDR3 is CASSVCGQGECENYGYTF. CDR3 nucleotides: TGTGCCAGCAGCGTCTGTGGACAGGGGGAGTGTGAAAACTATGGCTACACCTTC. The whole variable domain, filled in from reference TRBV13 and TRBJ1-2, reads AAGVIQSPRHLIKEKRETATLKCYPIPRHDTVYWYQQGPGQDPQFLISFYEKMQSDKGSIPDRFSAQQFSDYHSELNMSSLELGDSALYFCASSVCGQGECENYGYTFGSGTRLTVV.

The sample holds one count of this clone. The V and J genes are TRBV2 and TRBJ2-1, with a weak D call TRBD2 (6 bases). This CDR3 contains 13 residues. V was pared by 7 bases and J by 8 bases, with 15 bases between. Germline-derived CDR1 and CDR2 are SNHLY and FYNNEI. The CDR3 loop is CASKAPPGDEQFF. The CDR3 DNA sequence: TGTGCCAGCAAAGCACCCCCGGGGGATGAGCAGTTCTTC.

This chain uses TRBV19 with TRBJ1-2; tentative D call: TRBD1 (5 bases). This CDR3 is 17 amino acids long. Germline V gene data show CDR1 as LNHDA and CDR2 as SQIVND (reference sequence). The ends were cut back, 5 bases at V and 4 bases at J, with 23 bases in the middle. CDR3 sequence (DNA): TGTGCCAGTAGTGATCGGGCCTCCTCTGGGGGGGTCTATGGCTACACCTTC. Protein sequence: CASSDRASSGGVYGYTF.

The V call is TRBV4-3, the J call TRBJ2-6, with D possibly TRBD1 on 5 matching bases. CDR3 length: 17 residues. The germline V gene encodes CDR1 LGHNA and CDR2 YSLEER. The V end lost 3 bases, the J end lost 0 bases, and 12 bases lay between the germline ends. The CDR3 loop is CASSQVTTDSGANVLTF. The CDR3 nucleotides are TGCGCCAGCAGCCAGGTGACGACAGACTCTGGGGCCAACGTCCTGACTTTC.

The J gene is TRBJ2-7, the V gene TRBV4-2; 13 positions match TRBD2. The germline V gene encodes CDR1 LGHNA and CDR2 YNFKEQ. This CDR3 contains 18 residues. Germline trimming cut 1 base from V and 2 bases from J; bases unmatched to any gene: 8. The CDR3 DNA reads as TGTGCCAGCAGCCAAGTTGAACTAGCGGGAGGGGACCCCTACGAGCAGTACTTC. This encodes CASSQVELAGGDPYEQYF.

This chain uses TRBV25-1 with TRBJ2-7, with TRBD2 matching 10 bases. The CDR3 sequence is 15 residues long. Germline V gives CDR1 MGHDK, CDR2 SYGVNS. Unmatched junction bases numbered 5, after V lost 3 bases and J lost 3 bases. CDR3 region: CASSDPGTSDYEQYF. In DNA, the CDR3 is TGTGCCAGCAGTGACCCCGGGACTAGCGACTACGAGCAGTACTTC.

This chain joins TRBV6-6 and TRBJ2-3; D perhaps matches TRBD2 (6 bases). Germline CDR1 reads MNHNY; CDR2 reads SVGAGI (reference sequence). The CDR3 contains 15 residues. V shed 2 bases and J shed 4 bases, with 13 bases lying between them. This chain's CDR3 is CASSYPEGGADTQYF. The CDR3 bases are TGTGCCAGCAGTTACCCCGAGGGCGGGGCAGATACGCAGTATTTT.

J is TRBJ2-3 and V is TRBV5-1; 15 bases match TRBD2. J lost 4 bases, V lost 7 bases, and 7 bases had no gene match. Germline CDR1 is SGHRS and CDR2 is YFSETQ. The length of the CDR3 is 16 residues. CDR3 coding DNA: TGCGCCAGCTGGACTAGCGGGAGGGCCCTCGCAGATACGCAGTATTTT. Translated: CASWTSGRALADTQYF.

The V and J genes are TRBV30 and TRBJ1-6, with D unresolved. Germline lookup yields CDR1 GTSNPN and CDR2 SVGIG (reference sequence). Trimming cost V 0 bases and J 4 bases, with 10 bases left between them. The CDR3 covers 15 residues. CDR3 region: CAWSVVGQYNSPLHF. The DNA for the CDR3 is TGTGCCTGGAGTGTTGTCGGTCAATATAATTCACCCCTCCACTTT.

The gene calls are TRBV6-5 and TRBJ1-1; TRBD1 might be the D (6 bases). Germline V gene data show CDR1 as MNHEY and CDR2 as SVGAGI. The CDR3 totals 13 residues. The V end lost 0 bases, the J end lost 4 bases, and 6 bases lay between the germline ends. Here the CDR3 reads CASSYSGATEAFF. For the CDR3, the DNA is TGTGCCAGCAGTTACTCGGGGGCCACTGAAGCTTTCTTT.

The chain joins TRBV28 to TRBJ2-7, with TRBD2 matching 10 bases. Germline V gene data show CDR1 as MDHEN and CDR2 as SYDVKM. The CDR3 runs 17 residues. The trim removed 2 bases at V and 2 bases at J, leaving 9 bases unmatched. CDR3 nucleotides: TGTGCCAGCAGTTTAGGCCCGGGGACTAGCGTTCCCTACGAGCAGTACTTC. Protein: CASSLGPGTSVPYEQYF. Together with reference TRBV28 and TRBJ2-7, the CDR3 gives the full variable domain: DVKVTQSSRYLVKRTGEKVFLECVQDMDHENMFWYRQDPGLGLRLIYFSYDVKMKEKGDIPEGYSVSREKKERFSLILESASTNQTSMYLCASSLGPGTSVPYEQYFGPGTRLTVT.

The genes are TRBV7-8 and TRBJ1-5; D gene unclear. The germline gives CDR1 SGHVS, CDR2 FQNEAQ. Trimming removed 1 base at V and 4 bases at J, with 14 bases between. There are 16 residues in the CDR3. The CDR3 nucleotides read TGTGCCAGCAGCTTAGAATTACGGTCACCTAATCAGCCCCAGCATTTT. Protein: CASSLELRSPNQPQHF.

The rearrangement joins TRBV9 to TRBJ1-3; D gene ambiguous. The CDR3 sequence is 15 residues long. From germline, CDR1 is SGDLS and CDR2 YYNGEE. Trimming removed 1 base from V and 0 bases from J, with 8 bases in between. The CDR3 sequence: CASSVLGSSGNTIYF. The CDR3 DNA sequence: TGTGCCAGCAGCGTACTGGGCAGCTCTGGAAACACCATATATTTT.

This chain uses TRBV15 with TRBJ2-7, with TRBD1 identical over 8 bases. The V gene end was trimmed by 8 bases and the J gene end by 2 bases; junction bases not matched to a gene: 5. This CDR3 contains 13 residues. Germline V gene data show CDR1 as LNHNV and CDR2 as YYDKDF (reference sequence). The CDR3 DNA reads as TGTGCCACCGGACAGGGACTCACCTACGAGCAGTACTTC. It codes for CATGQGLTYEQYF.

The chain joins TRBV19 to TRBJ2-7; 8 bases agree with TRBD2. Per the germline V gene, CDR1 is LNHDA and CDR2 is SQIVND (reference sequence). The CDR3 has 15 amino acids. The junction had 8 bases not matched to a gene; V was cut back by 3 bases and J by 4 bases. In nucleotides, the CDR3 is TGTGCCAGTAGTATTCCGACTAGCGTGGGGTACGAGCAGTACTTC. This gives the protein CASSIPTSVGYEQYF.